This T cell receptor gamma chain originates from a study of fetal and pediatric gammadelta thymocytes (dated by TCRdb to the early 2020s). Background for the entire study: The bulk gammadelta thymocyte repertoires combined previously published and newly generated, unpublished data and were used to strengthen a single-cell study of gammadelta thymocyte development. Bulk gammadelta thymocyte repertoires combined previously published data (refs 27,28) with unpublished data. Bulk TCR repertoire data were included to raise the number of subjects and reinforce the CDR3 publicity analysis. A total of some 10 subjects, comprising 3 fetal thymus donors and 7 pediatric thymus donors, were covered by the bulk gammadelta thymocyte repertoire set.

Staining of thymocytes was performed with Zombie NIR viability dye and with antibodies against CD3 (UCHT1), TCRgammadelta (11F2), TCRVgamma9 (IMMU360) and TCRVdelta2 (IMMU389). TRD and TRG CDR3 repertoires were generated in bulk, separately, from sorted Vgamma9Vdelta2 and nonVgamma9Vdelta2 gammadelta thymocytes obtained from human fetal and pediatric thymuses. Pediatric thymus tissue was obtained in Belgium from children undergoing cardiac surgery. The pediatric thymus donors in the study ranged in age from roughly 1 to 11 years. Thymic cell suspensions were made from fetal and post-natal thymuses as previously described. Cells that were CD3+ gammadeltaTCR+ Vgamma9+ Vdelta2+ were sorted as Vgamma9Vdelta2 thymocytes. Cells were sorted on a FACS Aria III cell sorter (BD Biosciences). By share, this clone ranks as large (0.1 to 1%). Its specific antigen is unknown. Base qualities are missing; no much larger clone stands one base away.

Spanning cysteine to phenylalanine, the CDR3 consists of 11 amino acids. The sequence is cut down to CDR3 DNA, 33 bases in frame from base 1. CDR1 and CDR2, per the germline V gene (reference sequence), are GITISATS and ISYDGTV. Clipping removes 6 bases from V and 10 bases from J, with 9 as the unmatched junction base count. Instrument on record: Illumina MiSeq. Per the source publication's procedure: For publicity analysis, the Vgamma9Vdelta2 and nonVgamma9Vdelta2 bulk CDR3 files of each subject were merged into one combined repertoire per subject. Using base R and dplyr, CDR3 publicity was scored on a scale from 0 to 19 by checking each amino acid sequence across 9 single-cell datasets and some 10 bulk repertoires. TCRdb called clones anew from the public reads via CATT; matching DNA rows were later pooled. The V and J calls were not made by the authors but by TCRdb's processing. Present in this sample are approximately 220 gamma-chain clones, roughly 1.2% of which were seen just once. The ten largest clones represent roughly 24% of the sample.

Study-level results and caveats: Compared with post-natal repertoires, fetal gammadelta thymocyte repertoires had previously been reported to be enriched for TRDV2, TRGV8 and TRGV9 usage, low N additions and public CDR3s.

The sample comprised Vgamma9Vdelta2 gamma-delta T cells from the thymus. In the paper's terms, the cell subset or site label means: sorted CD3+gammadeltaTCR+Vgamma9+Vdelta2+ thymocytes. The chain uses TRGV9 and TRGJ1 or TRGJ2. The clonotype originates from a child who underwent cardiac surgery and was recorded as healthy. The DNA is TGTGCCTTGTGGAGGGGGGAGAAGAAACTCTTT. The encoded protein is CALWRGEKKLF.